The next 14 T cell receptor beta chains were all read from a single sample in a study of post-analysis software for immune sequencing data (dated by TCRdb to between 2014 and 2016). Summary of the overall study and its limitations: Significantly higher frequencies in patients than in controls were found for about five TRBV segments, including TRBV5-6, TRBV5-1 and TRBV20-1.

These receptors have no known antigen. The library was built by means of PCR. The run used an Illumina HiSeq 2500. Unique molecular identifiers were incorporated into TCR beta cDNA libraries to reduce PCR and sequencing biases. TCRdb applied fastp at Q25 and MiXCR to the public reads, then kept only in-frame beta chains. Rows with one shared CDR3 protein collapse into an entry with the most common genes and DNA. The sample includes approximately 690,000 distinct CDR3 sequences, with approximately 60% observed a single time. The ten largest clones capture around 11% of the sample. Sample: blood. The receptors originated from a girl aged 2 to 10 with multiple sclerosis.

The J gene is TRBJ2-2, the V gene TRBV11-3, with 10 bases identical to TRBD2. With 5 bases clipped from V and 4 bases from J, the junction kept 4 bases outside the gene matches. Germline CDR1 reads SGHNT; CDR2 reads YENEEA. This CDR3 comprises 15 residues. As DNA, the CDR3 is TGTGCCAGCAGCCCCAGGACTAGCGGCACCGGGGAGCTGTTTTTT. As protein: CASSPRTSGTGELFF. Variable domain in full (rest from reference TRBV11-3 and TRBJ2-2): EAGVVQSPRYKIIEKKQPVAFWCNPISGHNTLYWYLQNLGQGPELLIRYENEEAVDDSQLPKDRFSAERLKGVDSTLKIQPAELGDSAVYLCASSPRTSGTGELFFGEGSRLTVL.

The chain is built from TRBV5-1 and TRBJ1-2, with D possibly being TRBD1 (5 bases). V shed 4 bases and J shed 4 bases, with 11 bases lying between them. The CDR3 spans 13 residues. The germline V gene has CDR1 SGHRS and CDR2 YFSETQ. The CDR3 protein is CASSLTEGYGYTF. As DNA, the CDR3 is TGCGCCAGCAGCCTGACAGAAGGCTATGGCTACACCTTC.

V gene TRBV29-1 combines with J gene TRBJ2-3, with 9 bases fitting TRBD2. This CDR3 region has 17 residues. CDR1 SQVTM and CDR2 ANQGSEA come from the germline V gene. J gave up 0 bases and V 2 bases, and 9 bases lay outside the gene matches. CDR3: CSVEYLAGPASTDTQYF. The CDR3 region has the DNA TGCAGCGTTGAATACCTAGCGGGACCTGCTAGCACAGATACGCAGTATTTT.

Only a few counts were recorded for this clonotype. This rearrangement joins TRBV6-2 or TRBV6-3 to TRBJ1-2; no firm D call. Germline V gene data show CDR1 as MNHEY and CDR2 as SVGEGT. This CDR3 is built from 12 residues. With 6 bases removed from V and 2 bases from J, the gap between germline ends came to 7 bases. CDR3 in amino acids: CASRTTNYGYTF. CDR3 coding DNA: TGTGCCAGCAGGACAACGAACTATGGCTACACCTTC.

This chain connects TRBV3-1 to TRBJ2-1; D may be TRBD2 (5 bases). Germline CDR1 LGHDT, CDR2 YNNKEL (reference sequence). The V and J ends lost 0 bases and 8 bases respectively, with 14 bases between them. This CDR3 has 15 amino acids. The CDR3, as DNA: TGTGCCAGCAGCCAAGATGCTCTTGGGGAGTATGAGCAGTTCTTC. This gives the protein CASSQDALGEYEQFF.

The rearrangement uses TRBV6-1 and TRBJ2-7; 9 bases are shared with TRBD1. Germline trimming cut 2 bases from V and 4 bases from J; bases unmatched to any gene: 9. Germline CDR1 and CDR2: MNHNS and SASEGT. This CDR3 region has 16 residues. The CDR3 loop reads CASSEPTGGGDYEQYF. The CDR3 region has the DNA TGTGCCAGCAGTGAACCGACAGGGGGAGGTGATTACGAGCAGTACTTC.

The rearrangement uses TRBV25-1 and TRBJ2-7, with TRBD2 matching over 10 bases. Germline CDR1 is MGHDK and CDR2 is SYGVNS. The CDR3 spans 16 residues. V was pared by 0 bases and J by 3 bases, with 5 bases of the junction left unmatched. The chain's CDR3 is CASSEYLASGSYEQYF. DNA of the CDR3: TGTGCCAGCAGTGAATATCTGGCTAGCGGGAGCTACGAGCAGTACTTC.

This clonotype was seen only once. The chain links TRBV6-5 to TRBJ1-2, with 8 positions matching TRBD1. J lost 4 bases, V lost 8 bases, and 9 bases had no gene match. CDR3 size: 14 residues. CDR1 is MNHEY, CDR2 SVGAGI, per germline. The CDR3: CASSTGAPGYGYTF. The CDR3 coding sequence is TGTGCCAGCTCGACAGGGGCCCCAGGCTATGGCTACACCTTC.

J is TRBJ1-2 and V is TRBV7-2; 10 positions agree with TRBD1. The CDR3 is 15 residues long. Germline V CDR1 and CDR2: SGHTA, FQGNSA. The V gene end was trimmed by 3 bases and the J gene end by 6 bases; junction bases not matched to a gene: 7. The CDR3 nucleotides read TGTGCCAGCAGCTTGGGGGGGGACAGGGGTGATGGCTACACCTTC. It yields the protein CASSLGGDRGDGYTF.

This clonotype came up a few times. The chain joins TRBV4-1 to TRBJ2-5; TRBD1 might be the D (6 bases). The V end lost 1 base, the J end lost 2 bases, and 11 bases lay between the germline ends. The CDR3 is made up of 15 amino acids. Germline values: CDR1 MGHRA, CDR2 YSYEKL. CDR3 coding DNA: TGCGCCAGCAGCCAAGTAGAGGGGGTTCAAGAGACCCAGTACTTC. Its protein product is CASSQVEGVQETQYF.

V gene TRBV5-5 combines with J gene TRBJ2-3, with 8 bases fitting TRBD2. Per germline, CDR1 SGHKS and CDR2 YYEKEE (reference sequence). The V and J ends lost 6 bases and 6 bases, in that order; junction bases with no gene match: 15. This CDR3 is built from 16 residues. The CDR3, as DNA: TGTGCCAGCATCCTTCAAGGAGGGACTAGGAGGGATACGCAGTATTTT. Amino acids: CASILQGGTRRDTQYF.

J is TRBJ2-5 and V is TRBV20-1; D might be TRBD2 (6 bases). Germline V gene lookup returns CDR1 DFQATT and CDR2 SNEGSKA (reference sequence). The CDR3 is 15 amino acids. Trimming left V 1 base short and J 1 base short, with 13 bases between. The CDR3 protein is CSARGGGEIQETQYF. For the CDR3, the DNA is TGCAGTGCTAGAGGGGGCGGGGAGATCCAAGAGACCCAGTACTTC.

The V gene is TRBV5-6, the J gene TRBJ2-7; D not certain. The CDR3 consists of 15 residues. The V gene's germline CDR1 is SGHDT and CDR2 YYEEEE. Between the trimmed V and J ends, which lost 1 base and 0 bases, there was a span of 11 bases. This CDR3 is CASSLKSGGSYEQYF. The CDR3 nucleotides are TGTGCCAGCAGCTTGAAGTCAGGCGGCTCCTACGAGCAGTACTTC.

Only a few counts were recorded for this clonotype. The chain is built from TRBV20-1 and TRBJ2-3; D might be TRBD2 (6 bases). CDR3 length equals 15 residues. V lost 2 bases and J 3 bases, leaving 15 bases between the germline ends. Germline CDR1 is DFQATT and CDR2 is SNEGSKA (reference sequence). CDR3 sequence reads: CSARRGEVGTDTQYF. The CDR3 DNA is TGCAGTGCTAGACGCGGGGAGGTCGGGACAGATACGCAGTATTTT.